This T cell receptor beta chain is drawn from a study of post-analysis software for immune sequencing data. Study outcomes and limitations: Clustering by F measure revealed strong co-clustering among samples prepared together in one batch. Those with multiple sclerosis, the patient group, showed significantly lower normalized Chao1 diversity than controls. Patients carried five TRBV segments more frequently than controls did, and TRBV5-6, TRBV5-1 and TRBV20-1 were among them.

Concerning this clonotype itself: Antigen unknown.

The CDR3 covers 14 residues. With 6 bases removed from V and 2 bases from J, the gap between germline ends came to 14 bases. Unique molecular identifiers were carried by the TCR beta cDNA libraries. TCRdb used MiXCR to reprocess the PCR reads, holding one entry per CDR3 protein. Among 450,000 or so distinct CDR3 sequences listed, over 35% were seen once. This chain connects TRBV12-3 or TRBV12-4 to TRBJ2-7, with D possibly being TRBD1 (6 bases). The source of this sequence is a girl aged 10 to 17 with multiple sclerosis. Sequencing used blood. CDR3: CASRDWTETYEQYF. CDR3 DNA: TGTGCCAGCAGGGACTGGACAGAGACCTACGAGCAGTACTTC.